The T cell receptor beta chain under discussion was sequenced for a study of cytomegalovirus exposure and HLA in healthy donors. On this clone: The antigen remains unidentified.

Donors in the study were healthy people who gave bone marrow. The study, taken as a whole, reports: On later analysis, the bulk of CMV-associated TCR beta chains appeared to be HLA-restricted. The CMV antigen specificity of a few CMV-associated chains was confirmed through in vitro analysis.

PCR was performed using 60 Vbeta and 13 Jbeta primers. The table came from immunoSEQ multiplex PCR; TCRdb's copy has only in-frame clones and leaves some out. The sample holds some 220,000 clones; about three quarters are singletons and the top ten take around 2.9%. The clonotype was recovered from a woman aged 60-75 years in good health and CMV-seropositive. Specimen: PBMCs.

The CDR3 protein is CASSQDPSGEKGEQFF. The CDR3 region has the DNA TGTGCCAGCAGCCAAGATCCTAGCGGGGAGAAAGGTGAGCAGTTCTTC. The J gene is TRBJ2-1, the V gene TRBV4-2; TRBD2 matches at 9 bases. Per germline, CDR1 LGHNA and CDR2 YNFKEQ. This CDR3 has 16 residues. V gave up 0 bases and J gave up 9 bases; unmatched junction bases: 9.